This note documents a single TCR beta chain sequence. This sample was included in a study of blood T cell repertoires in COVID-19. Measured with immunoSEQ multiplex PCR; TCRdb has only the in-frame clones, and not every one. The sample shows more than 90,000 clones, 85% of them seen only once. This receptor was identified in a woman between 65 and 79 years old with active or convalescent COVID-19. Sequencing was done on a sample of peripheral blood.

In nucleotides, the CDR3 is TGTGCCAGCAGCCCCCCGAATCAGGGCGCTGAAGCTTTCTTT. Its protein product is CASSPPNQGAEAFF. The chain links TRBV7-2 to TRBJ1-1; possibly TRBD1 for D (5 bases). CDR1 and CDR2 (germline): SGHTA, FQGNSA. V was shortened by 5 bases and J by 6 bases, with 16 bases between the two germline ends. The CDR3 covers 14 residues.